Given below is one T cell receptor beta chain in context. This entry is derived from a study of OX40 agonist ivuxolimab in advanced cancers. Across the whole study: Prior checkpoint blockade (anti-PD-1, anti-PD-L1 or anti-CTLA-4) was permitted; approximately 40% had it. Partial responses were achieved by three patients, of whom one had hepatocellular carcinoma and two had cutaneous melanoma.

TCRdb keeps only in-frame clones here, not all; method: immunoSEQ multiplex PCR. Of approximately 81,000 clones in the sample, 85% to 95% are singletons; the top ten hold about 13%. The CDR3 consists of 13 residues. Germline CDR1 is SNHLY and CDR2 is FYNNEI. V lost 10 bases and J 5 bases, leaving 17 bases between the germline ends. At cycle 4 day 1, cycle 7 day 1, and baseline, blood was sampled. The chain joins TRBV2 to TRBJ1-1; D is possibly TRBD1 (6 bases). The specimen comprised CD4+ or CD8+ T cells sorted from blood, sampled in a trial of the OX40 agonist ivuxolimab. The receptor's source is an adult with an advanced solid tumor such as melanoma, head and neck, liver or kidney cancer. The CDR3 DNA follows: TGTGCCATCGGGGACACCAAAGGTACTGAAGCTTTCTTT. Its protein product is CAIGDTKGTEAFF.